These 13 T cell receptor beta chains originate from one sample sequenced in a study of identical twins. TCRdb reprocessed the 5' RACE reads with MiXCR, giving one entry per CDR3 protein. The sample has 500,000 to 600,000 distinct CDR3 sequences; roughly a fifth are singletons. This sample also belongs to another study, concerning T cells expressing NK-cell markers.

Sequenced sample: CD4+ T cells sorted from blood. The source is a woman aged 18-29 years in good health.

This clonotype was seen only a few times. J is TRBJ1-2 and V is TRBV12-3 or TRBV12-4, with 7 bases that match TRBD1. CDR3 length: 15 amino acids. V lost 5 bases, J lost 4 bases, and 10 bases stayed unmatched. As DNA, the CDR3 is TGTGCCAGCAGTCCCACCCCCCGGGACAGCTATGGCTACACCTTC. Translation gives CASSPTPRDSYGYTF.

This clonotype was seen only a few times. This chain's CDR3 is CASSPGDSHNQPQHF. The CDR3 DNA sequence: TGTGCCAGCAGTCCCGGGGACAGTCACAATCAGCCCCAGCATTTT. The chain links TRBV6-1 to TRBJ1-5; 7 bases are shared with TRBD1. The V gene end was trimmed by 5 bases and the J gene end by 3 bases; junction bases not matched to a gene: 7. This CDR3 has 15 residues. Germline CDR1 MNHNS, CDR2 SASEGT.

This clonotype has just a few counts. The V and J genes are TRBV12-3 or TRBV12-4 and TRBJ1-5; D is undetermined. Trimming removed 5 bases at V and 4 bases at J, with 6 bases between. CDR3 length: 12 residues. CDR3: CASSEYNQPQHF. The CDR3 DNA reads TGTGCCAGCAGTGAATATAATCAGCCCCAGCATTTT.

The chain links TRBV20-1 to TRBJ2-1, with TRBD1 matching 7 bases. J was trimmed by 7 bases and V by 3 bases; bases with no gene match: 12. This CDR3 has 15 residues. Germline assignment: CDR1 DFQATT and CDR2 SNEGSKA (reference sequence). For the CDR3, the DNA is TGCAGTGCTAGTATGGGGACAAGGGGGCTTAATGAGCAGTTCTTC. This sequence encodes CSASMGTRGLNEQFF.

This clonotype showed up just a few times. The J gene is TRBJ2-4, the V gene TRBV2, with TRBD1 as a possible D gene (6 bases). V was shortened by 3 bases and J by 6 bases, with 15 bases between the two germline ends. The germline V gene has CDR1 SNHLY and CDR2 FYNNEI. CDR3 length equals 15 residues. CDR3 nucleotide sequence: TGTGCCAGCAGTGAGTCACAGGGTACAAGAAACATTCAGTACTTC. Protein sequence: CASSESQGTRNIQYF.

In its sample, this clonotype was seen a few times. This sequence joins TRBV7-9 and TRBJ1-4; D not resolved. Germline V gene data show CDR1 as SEHNR and CDR2 as FQNEAQ (reference sequence). Trimming shortened V by 1 base and J by 5 bases, and 17 bases separated the two germline ends. The CDR3 sequence is 17 residues long. CDR3 sequence reads: CASSLGFLREENEKLFF. CDR3 nucleotide sequence: TGTGCCAGCAGCTTAGGATTTTTGAGGGAGGAGAATGAAAAACTGTTTTTT.

This clonotype was observed a few times. This chain links TRBV12-3 or TRBV12-4 with TRBJ2-3; perhaps TRBD2 as D (5 bases). V lost 7 bases and J 9 bases, leaving 20 bases between the germline ends. CDR3 length: 14 residues. The CDR3: CASTYQTGGLTQYF. The CDR3 nucleotides read TGTGCCAGCACATATCAGACCGGCGGGTTGACGCAGTATTTT.

The chain recombines TRBV7-2 with TRBJ1-1, with D possibly matching TRBD1 (5 bases). The V end lost 2 bases, the J end lost 1 base, and 11 bases lay between the germline ends. Germline V gene sequence: CDR1 SGHTA, CDR2 FQGNSA. The CDR3 covers 15 residues. CDR3 residues: CASSLQGIANTEAFF. In DNA form, the CDR3 reads TGTGCCAGCAGCTTACAGGGTATCGCGAACACTGAAGCTTTCTTT.

This clonotype was detected only a few times. This rearrangement joins TRBV12-3 or TRBV12-4 to TRBJ1-1, with a possible D match to TRBD1 (5 bases). Trimming pared 6 bases from V and 7 bases from J, leaving 9 bases between. CDR3 length equals 11 residues. CDR3 nucleotide sequence: TGTGCCAGCAGACAGGAAGTTGAAGCTTTCTTT. It translates to CASRQEVEAFF.

The sample holds a few counts of this clonotype. The CDR3, as DNA: TGTGCTAGCCGAATAGAGACTAGCGGGGGGGATTTTTACAATGAGCAGTTCTTC. Its translation: CASRIETSGGDFYNEQFF. This sequence joins TRBV12-5 and TRBJ2-1; 14 nucleotides align to TRBD2. In germline, CDR1 is LGHNT, CDR2 FRNRAP. J was trimmed by 4 bases and V by 9 bases; bases with no gene match: 14. The length of the CDR3 is 18 residues.

This clonotype has only a few counts. The chain is built from TRBV12-3 or TRBV12-4 and TRBJ2-7; D may be TRBD2 (6 bases). CDR3 length: 16 amino acids. The germline V and J ends were trimmed by 1 base and 2 bases, with 15 bases remaining between them. In DNA, the CDR3 is TGTGCCAGCAGTTTAGGGAGCGGGCGAATCACCTACGAGCAGTACTTC. Protein product: CASSLGSGRITYEQYF.

This clonotype has only a few counts. The chain links TRBV6-1 to TRBJ2-3; 10 nucleotides line up with TRBD2. This CDR3 contains 15 residues. With V trimmed by 5 bases and J by 7 bases, 9 bases remained unmatched. Germline lookup yields CDR1 MNHNS and CDR2 SASEGT. CDR3 sequence reads: CASSSQLAGRNTQYF. The DNA for the CDR3 is TGTGCCAGCAGTAGCCAACTAGCGGGAAGGAATACGCAGTATTTT.

The chain carries TRBV20-1 and TRBJ1-6; 7 nucleotides agree with TRBD1. The CDR3 runs 15 residues. Germline values: CDR1 DFQATT, CDR2 SNEGSKA (reference sequence). V lost 1 base and J lost 10; bases outside the gene matches: 10. The CDR3 is CSARASRDRDSPLHF. CDR3 bases: TGCAGTGCTAGAGCCTCCCGTGACAGGGACTCACCCCTCCACTTT.